This TCR beta chain was identified in a study of regulatory T cells in long-lasting Graves disease (dated by TCRdb to the early 2020s). About the investigation overall: In the newly diagnosed Graves' disease group, patients had been taking antithyroid drugs for less than 3 months. The study was conducted in China and was registered as a clinical trial. This study used TCR sequencing and RNA sequencing of peripheral blood to compare persistent Graves' disease patients against newly diagnosed Graves' disease patients. A total of approximately 35 samples underwent TCR sequencing: about 13 from persistent and around 20 from newly diagnosed Graves' disease patients.

The sample holds many counts of this clonotype. Its antigen has not been determined. No per-base quality is available; no much larger clone lies one base away. In the paper's terms, the time point label means: newly diagnosed GD, antithyroid drugs for less than 3 months. RNA was extracted from PBMCs in TRIzol for both TCR sequencing and RNA sequencing. Graves' disease was diagnosed according to American Thyroid Association guidelines. Recruitment of patients was carried out at an endocrinology department in Xi'an, China. Each patient gave approximately 9.7 milliliters of peripheral blood, collected in an EDTA anticoagulant tube. Ficoll Paque Plus density gradient separation was used to isolate PBMCs, and no further T cell sorting was performed. An Agilent 2100 Bioanalyzer and agarose gel were used to assess RNA quality, and a NanoDrop 2000 was used to measure RNA concentration. V lost 4 bases and J lost 2 bases, and the count of bases not matched to a germline gene is 6. Measured from the cysteine to the phenylalanine, the CDR3 is 16 residues long. The entry retains the CDR3 DNA only, 48 bases that are in frame from base 1. As encoded in the germline V gene, CDR1 is MDHEN while CDR2 is SYDVKM.

The protocol used for the library was multiplex PCR. The sequencing machine was an Illumina HiSeq 4000. To build TCR beta libraries, CDR3 regions were amplified by Arm-PCR using iRepertoire HTBI primers. Before sequencing, the PCR products went through gel purification. Turning to the authors' computational methods: A total of 62 TRBV and approximately 15 TRBJ segments were identified across samples and were used for gene usage analysis of CDR3 amino acid clonotypes. Filtered high-quality paired reads were merged into contigs using COPE and FqMerger. BLAST was used to align contigs to the IMGT TRBV, TRBD and TRBJ reference genes, and CDR3 was defined following IMGT. Clonotypes above 0.1% frequency were classified as highly expanded clones. Shannon entropy was used to measure repertoire diversity, and the Gini coefficient was used to measure V-J evenness. Public clonotypes were defined as clonotypes shared by more than one individual. TCRdb cleaned the public reads at Q25 with fastp, built clones with MiXCR and kept in-frame beta chains. Rows with a matching CDR3 protein are joined into one entry that keeps the most common DNA and genes. In this record, the V and J calls reflect TCRdb's handling and not the investigators' own analysis. The sample table holds some 230,000 distinct CDR3 sequences, of which around 20% were seen once. Around 20% of the sample is taken by the ten largest.

On the study overall, not on this receptor specifically: Lower TCR Shannon entropy and fewer highly expanded clones were observed in persistent Graves' disease patients than in newly diagnosed patients, which suggested clonal expansion. TRBV28, TRBJ1-2 and TRBJ2-5 were preferentially used in persistent disease, while TRBV20-1 and TRBJ2-1 were favored in newly diagnosed disease. As a limitation, the authors acknowledged that the small sample size may reduce accuracy. Sequencing and analysis were restricted to the TCR beta chain. Because the primary lesion, thyroid tissue, could not be accessed, the study looked at peripheral blood alone. Persistent patients shared more public clonotypes among themselves (around 2,500) than newly diagnosed patients did (approximately 900).

The rearranged chain carries TRBV28 and TRBJ2-3, with TRBD2 identical over 10 junction bases. The TCR comes from a female donor with Graves disease. Source: peripheral blood mononuclear cells (PBMCs), taken at new diagnosis, from a patient treated with antithyroid drugs. The CDR3: CASSWGLAGDTDTQYF. In nucleotide form, the sequence is TGTGCCAGCAGTTGGGGCCTAGCGGGAGACACAGATACGCAGTATTTT.